These 2 T cell receptor beta chains came from one sample sequenced in a study of neoadjuvant anti-PD-1 for oral cavity cancer. Data came from immunoSEQ multiplex PCR; TCRdb stores just in-frame clones and leaves some out. Of fewer than 40,000 clones in the sample, around nine tenths were seen once. Source: PBMCs, taken before nivolumab (anti-PD-1) treatment. These receptors all come from a person between 35 and 79 years old with oral cavity squamous cell carcinoma.

The chain combines TRBV7-2 with TRBJ2-5; TRBD2 matches at 7 bases. The CDR3 is 14 amino acids. Trimming took 5 bases from V and 2 from J; bases not matched to a gene: 5. Germline V gives CDR1 SGHTA, CDR2 FQGNSA. The CDR3 sequence: CASSALASQETQYF. CDR3 DNA: TGTGCCAGCAGCGCACTAGCGAGTCAAGAGACCCAGTACTTC.

This clone occurred a few times. The chain joins TRBV10-2 to TRBJ1-5, with a tentative D call TRBD1 (6 bases). From germline, CDR1 is WSHSY and CDR2 SAAADI. The CDR3 has 16 amino acids. V lost 6 bases to trimming and J lost 6 bases, with 21 bases between them. The CDR3 is CASSPAGGKGGQPQHF. As DNA, the CDR3 is TGCGCCAGCAGCCCGGCCGGGGGCAAGGGGGGTCAGCCCCAGCATTTT.